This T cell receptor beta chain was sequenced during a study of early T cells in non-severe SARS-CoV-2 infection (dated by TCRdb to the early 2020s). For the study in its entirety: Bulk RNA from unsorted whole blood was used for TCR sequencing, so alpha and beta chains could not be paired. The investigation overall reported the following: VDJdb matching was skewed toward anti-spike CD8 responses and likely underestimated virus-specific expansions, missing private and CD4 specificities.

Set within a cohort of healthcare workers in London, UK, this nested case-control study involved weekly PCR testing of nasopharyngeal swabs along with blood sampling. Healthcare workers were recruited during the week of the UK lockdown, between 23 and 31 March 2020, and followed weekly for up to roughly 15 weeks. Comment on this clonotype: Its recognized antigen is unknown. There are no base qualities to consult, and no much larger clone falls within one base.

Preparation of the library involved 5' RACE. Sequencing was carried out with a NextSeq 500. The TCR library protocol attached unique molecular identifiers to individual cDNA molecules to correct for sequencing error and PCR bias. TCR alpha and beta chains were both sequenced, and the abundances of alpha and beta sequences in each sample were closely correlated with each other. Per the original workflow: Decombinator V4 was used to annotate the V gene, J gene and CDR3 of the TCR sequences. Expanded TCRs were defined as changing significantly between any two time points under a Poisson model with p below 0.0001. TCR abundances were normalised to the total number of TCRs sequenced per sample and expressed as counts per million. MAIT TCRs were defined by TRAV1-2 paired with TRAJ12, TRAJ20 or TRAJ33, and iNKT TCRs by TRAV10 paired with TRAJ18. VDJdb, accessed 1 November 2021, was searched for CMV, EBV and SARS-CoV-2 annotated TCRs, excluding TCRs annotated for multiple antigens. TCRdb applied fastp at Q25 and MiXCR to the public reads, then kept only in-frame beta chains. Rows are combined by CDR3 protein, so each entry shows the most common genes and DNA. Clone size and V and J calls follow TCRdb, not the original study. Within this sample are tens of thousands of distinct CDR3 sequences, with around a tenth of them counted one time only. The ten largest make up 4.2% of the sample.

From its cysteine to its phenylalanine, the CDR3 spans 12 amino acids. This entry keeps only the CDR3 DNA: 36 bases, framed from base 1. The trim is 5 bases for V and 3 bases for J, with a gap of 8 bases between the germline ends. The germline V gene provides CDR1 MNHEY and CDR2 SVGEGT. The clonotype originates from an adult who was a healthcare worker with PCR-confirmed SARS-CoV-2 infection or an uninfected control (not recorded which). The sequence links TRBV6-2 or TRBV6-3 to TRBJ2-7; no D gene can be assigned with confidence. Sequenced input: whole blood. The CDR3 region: CASSEPLYEQYF. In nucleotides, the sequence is TGTGCCAGCAGTGAGCCACTCTACGAGCAGTACTTC.